This T cell receptor (beta chain) was observed in a study of shared clonotypes between healthy human individuals. Study-level information: The people who gave samples were a couple of women and three men aged 18 to 49.

Study conclusions and caveats: An effect of sequencing depth on clonotype sharing among donors was expected.

Naive CD8 isolation took CD45RO-negative cells positively selected for CCR7 and excluded terminally differentiated effector memory CD45RA+ cells. Concerning this clone: The antigen remains unidentified.

Germline CDR1 reads SGHAT; CDR2 reads FQNNGV. The CDR3 extends over 14 amino acids. Trimming stripped 5 bases from V and 3 bases from J, with 13 bases between. The study ran the assay at deep level. For each subset, genomic DNA was distributed in equal portions over several immunoSEQ plates. This table comes from immunoSEQ multiplex PCR, and its TCRdb copy is limited to in-frame clones, with some not included. The repertoire holds about 2.1 million clones, with over 85% as singletons. The V gene is TRBV11-2, the J gene TRBJ1-2; possibly TRBD1 for D (5 bases). The material sequenced was naive CD8+ T cells from PBMCs. This TCR derives from a man aged 18 to 30 in good health. Some clones in this sample may be carry-over from other donors' samples. The CDR3, as DNA: TGTGCCAGCAGCCAACCTGGGGGGTACTATGGCTACACCTTC. Amino acid sequence: CASSQPGGYYGYTF.